This is a list of T cell receptor beta chains from one sample in a study of CD8+CD57+ T cells in acquired aplastic anemia. MiXCR was run by TCRdb on the reads, yielding one entry per CDR3 protein. Of fewer than 250,000 distinct CDR3 sequences listed, roughly 50% are singletons. Specimen: sorted CD4+, CD8+, or CD8+CD57+ T cells (not recorded which) from PBMCs. All receptors derive from a human donor with aplastic anemia. CDR3s include the opening cysteine and the closing phenylalanine or tryptophan. A D gene is named only where the DNA matches it firmly. Not every row has a clone size; where given, it reads once, few, many or a size class.

D: TRBD2; size: many; J: TRBJ2-2; V: TRBV2; CDR3: CASSGGGSGGTGELFF; DNA: TGTGCCAGCAGTGGGGGTGGTAGCGGGGGCACCGGGGAGCTGTTTTTT
D: -; size: -; J: TRBJ1-2; V: TRBV11-3; CDR3: CASSLVGQGYGYTF; DNA: TGTGCCAGCAGCTTAGTAGGGCAAGGGTATGGCTACACCTTC
D: -; size: -; J: TRBJ1-1; V: TRBV7-2; CDR3: CASSDYSGEEAFF; DNA: TGTGCCAGCAGCGACTATTCGGGGGAGGAAGCTTTCTTT
D: -; size: many; J: TRBJ2-5; V: TRBV10-3; CDR3: CAISESMREATQYF; DNA: TGTGCCATCAGTGAGTCGATGAGGGAAGCGACCCAGTACTTC
D: -; size: -; J: TRBJ1-5; V: TRBV20-1; CDR3: CSANSGAQPQHF; DNA: TGCAGTGCCAATTCGGGGGCACAGCCCCAGCATTTT
D: TRBD1; size: -; J: TRBJ1-2; V: TRBV5-6; CDR3: CASSFRTGEDSRPGRYGYTF; DNA: TGTGCCAGCAGCTTCAGGACAGGCGAAGATAGTAGGCCTGGGCGGTATGGCTACACCTTC
D: -; size: many; J: TRBJ2-2; V: TRBV20-1; CDR3: CSARDLRVTVNTGELFF; DNA: TGCAGTGCTAGAGATCTGAGGGTGACAGTCAACACCGGGGAGCTGTTTTTT
D: -; size: -; J: TRBJ2-2; V: TRBV12-3/TRBV12-4; CDR3: CASSRGAYGELFF; DNA: TGTGCCAGCAGTCGAGGGGCTTACGGGGAGCTGTTTTTT
D: -; size: -; J: TRBJ2-3; V: TRBV24-1; CDR3: CATSESVGGPDTQYF; DNA: TGTGCCACCAGTGAATCCGTAGGAGGGCCAGATACGCAGTATTTT
D: TRBD1; size: -; J: TRBJ1-1; V: TRBV15; CDR3: CATLRDRGTEAFF; DNA: TGTGCCACCCTCCGGGACAGGGGAACTGAAGCTTTCTTT
D: -; size: few; J: TRBJ2-6; V: TRBV15; CDR3: CATSRDQGSGANVLTF; DNA: TGTGCCACCAGCAGAGATCAGGGGTCCGGGGCCAACGTCCTGACTTTC
D: TRBD1; size: -; J: TRBJ1-5; V: TRBV2; CDR3: CASRAETGTGLRQPQHF; DNA: TGTGCCAGCAGGGCCGAAACCGGGACAGGGTTGAGGCAGCCCCAGCATTTT
D: -; size: many; J: TRBJ2-4; V: TRBV19; CDR3: CASSMAGDQNIQYF; DNA: TGTGCCAGTAGTATGGCAGGAGACCAAAACATTCAGTACTTC
D: -; size: -; J: TRBJ2-7; V: TRBV7-4; CDR3: CASRPTGPYEQYF; DNA: TGTGCCAGCAGACCGACAGGACCCTACGAGCAGTACTTC